This T cell receptor beta chain was captured in a study of blood T cells in healthy people across ages. Whole-study context: Using template switching, researchers captured about one barcoded beta molecule for each two T cells. Study-level points and caveats: Age advanced and TCR beta diversity per million T cells fell, roughly linearly.

It was with a sample-barcoded 5' primer and a J-beta primer mix that a second PCR of about 6 to 11 cycles was run. TCRdb reanalysed the 5' RACE reads using MiXCR and keeps one entry per CDR3 protein. The table has 1.5 million to 2 million distinct CDR3 sequences, 30% to 40% seen once; the top ten hold about 23%. CDR1 and CDR2 from the germline V gene are MNHNS and SASEGT. The CDR3 runs 12 residues. V was pared by 3 bases and J by 7 bases, with 9 bases between. Notes on this clonotype: The antigen is unknown.

The sample providers were healthy Caucasian people from Russia, aged about 6 to 95. The clonotype was recovered from a human donor in good health. Sequenced sample: blood. The chain combines TRBV6-1 with TRBJ2-5; D gene ambiguous. The CDR3 DNA sequence: TGTGCCAGCAGTGATTGGGAAGGGACCCAGTACTTC. It is translated as CASSDWEGTQYF.